This TCR beta chain was observed in a study of T cells in Graves' hyperthyroidism and ophthalmopathy. Overall study findings and caveats: Ophthalmopathy prediction by the model preceded onset by a median roughly 6.3 months. Blood also showed most of the thyroid clonotypes that were expanded above 0.001.

The V gene lost 0 bases and the J gene lost 11 bases, with 10 bases spanning the gap. The CDR3 length is 12 residues. CDR1 MRHNA and CDR2 SNTAGT come from the germline V gene. Clinical symptoms, serum thyroxine, TRAb, thyroid ultrasound and orbital computed tomography informed diagnoses. About 9.4 ml fresh peripheral blood yielded the PBMCs. This clonotype occurred many times. What it recognizes is unknown. RNA transcripts were the template for amplifying TCR beta CDR3 regions. HTBI primers drove first-round RT-PCR of the TCR CDR3. TCRdb re-called the multiplex PCR reads through MiXCR, storing one row per CDR3 protein. The table records around 610,000 distinct CDR3 sequences, approximately 14% of them present only once.

Sequences were obtained from blood. This clonotype was sampled from a woman aged 40 to 49 with Graves' ophthalmopathy. The rearrangement links TRBV6-4 to TRBJ1-1; a weak D match, TRBD1 (5 bases). The CDR3 protein is CASSDSGGVAFF. The CDR3 DNA sequence: TGTGCCAGCAGTGACTCAGGAGGGGTGGCTTTCTTT.